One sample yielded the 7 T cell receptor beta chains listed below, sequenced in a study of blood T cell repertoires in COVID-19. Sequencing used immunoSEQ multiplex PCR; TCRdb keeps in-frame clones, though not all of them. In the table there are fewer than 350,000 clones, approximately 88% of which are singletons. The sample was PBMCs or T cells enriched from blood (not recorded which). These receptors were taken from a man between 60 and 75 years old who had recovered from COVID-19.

For the CDR3, the DNA is TGTGCCACCAGTGACGGGGGACAGGGACAAGGCTACACCTTC. Translation: CATSDGGQGQGYTF. The J gene is TRBJ1-2, the V gene TRBV24-1; TRBD1 agrees at 9 bases. Germline CDR1 is KGHDR and CDR2 is SFDVKD. This CDR3 has 14 residues. V was pared by 4 bases and J by 8 bases, with 7 bases of the junction left unmatched.

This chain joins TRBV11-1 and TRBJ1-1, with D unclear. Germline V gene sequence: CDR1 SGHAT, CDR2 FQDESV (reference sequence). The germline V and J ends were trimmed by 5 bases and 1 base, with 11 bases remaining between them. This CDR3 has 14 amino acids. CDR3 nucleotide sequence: TGTGCCAGCAGCAGGGAGTCGAAGAACACTGAAGCTTTCTTT. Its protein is CASSRESKNTEAFF.

CDR3: CASSQERLAGSGELFF. The CDR3 nucleotides are TGCGCCAGCAGCCAAGAACGACTAGCGGGAAGCGGGGAGCTGTTTTTT. The rearrangement joins TRBV4-1 to TRBJ2-2; 11 bases match TRBD2. J gave up 7 bases and V 0 bases, and 4 bases lay outside the gene matches. From germline, CDR1 is MGHRA and CDR2 YSYEKL. The CDR3 has 16 residues.

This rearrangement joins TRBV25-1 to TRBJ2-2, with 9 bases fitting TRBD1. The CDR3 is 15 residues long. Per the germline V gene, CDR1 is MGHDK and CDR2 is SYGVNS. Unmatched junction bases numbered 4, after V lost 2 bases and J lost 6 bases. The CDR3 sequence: CASSEPGTGSGELFF. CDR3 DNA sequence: TGTGCCAGCAGTGAACCCGGGACAGGGTCCGGGGAGCTGTTTTTT.

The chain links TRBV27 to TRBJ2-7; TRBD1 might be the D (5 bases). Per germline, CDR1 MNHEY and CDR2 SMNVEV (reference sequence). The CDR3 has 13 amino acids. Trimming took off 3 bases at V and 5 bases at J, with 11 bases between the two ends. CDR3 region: CASSFTQGHEQYF. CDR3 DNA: TGTGCCAGCAGTTTTACCCAGGGTCACGAGCAGTACTTC.

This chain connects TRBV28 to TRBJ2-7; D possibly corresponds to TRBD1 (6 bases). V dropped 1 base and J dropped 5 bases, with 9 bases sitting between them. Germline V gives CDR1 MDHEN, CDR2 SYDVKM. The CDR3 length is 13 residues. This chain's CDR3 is CASSLSGANEQYF. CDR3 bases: TGTGCCAGCAGTTTATCAGGGGCAAACGAGCAGTACTTC.

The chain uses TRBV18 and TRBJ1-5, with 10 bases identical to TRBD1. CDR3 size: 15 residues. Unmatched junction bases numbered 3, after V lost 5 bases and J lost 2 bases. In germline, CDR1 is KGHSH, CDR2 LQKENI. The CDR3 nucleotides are TGTGCCAGCTCAAAGGACAGGGGGGGCAATCAGCCCCAGCATTTT. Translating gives CASSKDRGGNQPQHF.